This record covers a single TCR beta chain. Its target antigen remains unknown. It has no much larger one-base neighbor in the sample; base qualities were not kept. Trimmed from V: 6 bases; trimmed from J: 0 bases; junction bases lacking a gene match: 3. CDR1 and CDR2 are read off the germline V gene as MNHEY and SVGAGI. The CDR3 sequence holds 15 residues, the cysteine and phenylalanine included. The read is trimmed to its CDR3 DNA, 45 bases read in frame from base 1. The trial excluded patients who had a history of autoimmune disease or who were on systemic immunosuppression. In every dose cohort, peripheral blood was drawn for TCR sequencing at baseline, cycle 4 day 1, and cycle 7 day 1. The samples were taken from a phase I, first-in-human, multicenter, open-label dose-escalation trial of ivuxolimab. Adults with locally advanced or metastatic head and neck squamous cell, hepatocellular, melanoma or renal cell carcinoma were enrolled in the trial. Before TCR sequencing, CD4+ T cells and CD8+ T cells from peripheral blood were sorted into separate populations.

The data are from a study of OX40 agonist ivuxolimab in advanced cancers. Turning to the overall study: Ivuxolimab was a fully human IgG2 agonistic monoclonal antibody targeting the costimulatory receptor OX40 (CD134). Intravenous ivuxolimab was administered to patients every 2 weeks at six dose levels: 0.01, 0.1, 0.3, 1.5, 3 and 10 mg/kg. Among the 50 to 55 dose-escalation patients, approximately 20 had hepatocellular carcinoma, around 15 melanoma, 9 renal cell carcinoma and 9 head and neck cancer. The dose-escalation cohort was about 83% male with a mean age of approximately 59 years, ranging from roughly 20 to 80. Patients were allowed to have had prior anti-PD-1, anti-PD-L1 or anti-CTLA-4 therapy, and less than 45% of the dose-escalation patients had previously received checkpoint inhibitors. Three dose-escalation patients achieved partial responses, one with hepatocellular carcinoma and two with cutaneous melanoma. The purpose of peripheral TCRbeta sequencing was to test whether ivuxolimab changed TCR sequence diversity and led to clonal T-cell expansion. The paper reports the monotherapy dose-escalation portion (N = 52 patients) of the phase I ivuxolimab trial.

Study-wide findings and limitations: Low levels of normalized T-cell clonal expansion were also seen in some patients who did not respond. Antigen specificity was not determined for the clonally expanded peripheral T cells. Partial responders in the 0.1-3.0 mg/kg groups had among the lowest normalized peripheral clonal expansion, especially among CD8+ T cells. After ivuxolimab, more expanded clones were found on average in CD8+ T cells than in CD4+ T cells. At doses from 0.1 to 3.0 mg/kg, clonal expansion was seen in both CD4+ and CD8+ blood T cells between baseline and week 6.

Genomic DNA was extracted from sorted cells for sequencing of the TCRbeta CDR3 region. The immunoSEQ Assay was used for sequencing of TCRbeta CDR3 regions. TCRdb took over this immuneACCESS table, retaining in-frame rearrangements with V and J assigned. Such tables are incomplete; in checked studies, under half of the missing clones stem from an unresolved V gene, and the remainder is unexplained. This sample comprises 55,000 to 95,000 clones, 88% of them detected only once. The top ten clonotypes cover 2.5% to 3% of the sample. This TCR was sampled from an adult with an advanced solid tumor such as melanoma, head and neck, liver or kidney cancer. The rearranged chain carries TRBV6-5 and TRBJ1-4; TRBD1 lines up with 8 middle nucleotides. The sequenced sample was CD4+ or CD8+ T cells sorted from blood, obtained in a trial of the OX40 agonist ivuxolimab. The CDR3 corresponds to CASRGTGSTNEKLFF. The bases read TGTGCCAGCAGGGGGACAGGATCAACTAATGAAAAACTGTTTTTT.